The following is a T cell receptor (beta chain) sequence with its context. The data were produced by immunoSEQ multiplex PCR, yet TCRdb's version contains in-frame clones alone and is incomplete. The sample includes 50,000 to 55,000 clones, roughly 88% seen only once; the top ten take 1.5%. The sample is drawn from a study of OX40 agonist ivuxolimab in advanced cancers. Trimming cost V 8 bases and J 3 bases; bases outside gene matches: 5. The CDR3 covers 13 residues. Germline CDR1 reads KGHSH; CDR2 reads LQKENI. This sequence joins TRBV18 and TRBJ1-1; 8 nucleotides line up with TRBD1. This sequence was found in an adult with an advanced solid tumor such as melanoma, head and neck, liver or kidney cancer. Sequencing used CD4+ or CD8+ T cells sorted from blood, obtained in a trial of the OX40 agonist ivuxolimab. The DNA of the CDR3 is TGTGCCAGCCTTCAGGGGGCGCACACTGAAGCTTTCTTT. The encoded protein is CASLQGAHTEAFF.